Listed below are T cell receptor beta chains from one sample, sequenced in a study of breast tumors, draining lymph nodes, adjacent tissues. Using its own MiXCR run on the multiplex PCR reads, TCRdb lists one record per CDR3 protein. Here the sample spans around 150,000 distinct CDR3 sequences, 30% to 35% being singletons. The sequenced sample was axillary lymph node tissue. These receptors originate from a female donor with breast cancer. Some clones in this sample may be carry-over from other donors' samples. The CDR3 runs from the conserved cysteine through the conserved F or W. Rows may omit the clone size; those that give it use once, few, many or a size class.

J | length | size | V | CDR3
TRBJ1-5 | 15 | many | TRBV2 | CASSSQGLSNQPQHF
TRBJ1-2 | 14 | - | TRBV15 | CATGKSAGRYGYTF
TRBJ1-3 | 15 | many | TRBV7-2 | CASSLKASSGNTIYF
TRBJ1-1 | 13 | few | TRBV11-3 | CASSSGRLAEAFF
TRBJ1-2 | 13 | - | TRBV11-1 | CASSQELGPGYTF
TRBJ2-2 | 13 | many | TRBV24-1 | CATSELITGELFF
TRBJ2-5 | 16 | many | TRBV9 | CASSGTGALLGETQYF
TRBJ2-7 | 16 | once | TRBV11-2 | CASSQVYGSQLYEQYF
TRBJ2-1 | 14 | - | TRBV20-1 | CSAIGPGLYNERFF
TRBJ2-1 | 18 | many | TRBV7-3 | CASSLRTSGGASYNEQFF
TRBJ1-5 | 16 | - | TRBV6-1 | CASSEGPTSGNQPQHF